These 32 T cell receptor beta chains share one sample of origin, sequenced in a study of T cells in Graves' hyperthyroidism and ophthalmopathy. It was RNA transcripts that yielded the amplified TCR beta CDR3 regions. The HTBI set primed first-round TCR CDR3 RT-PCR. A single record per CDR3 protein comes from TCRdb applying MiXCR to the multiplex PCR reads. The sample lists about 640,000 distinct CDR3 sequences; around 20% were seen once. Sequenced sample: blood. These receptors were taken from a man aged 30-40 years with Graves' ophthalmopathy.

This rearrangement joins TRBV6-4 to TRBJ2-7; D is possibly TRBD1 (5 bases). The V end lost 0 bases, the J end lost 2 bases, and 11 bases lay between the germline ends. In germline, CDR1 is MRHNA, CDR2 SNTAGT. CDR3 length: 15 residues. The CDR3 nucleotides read TGTGCCAGCAGTGACTCGATCAGGACAACCTACGAGCAGTACTTC. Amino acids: CASSDSIRTTYEQYF.

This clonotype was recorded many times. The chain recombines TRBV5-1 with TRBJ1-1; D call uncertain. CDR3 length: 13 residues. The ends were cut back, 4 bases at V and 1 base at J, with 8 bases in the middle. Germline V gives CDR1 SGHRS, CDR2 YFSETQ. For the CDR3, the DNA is TGCGCCAGCAGCCCAACTTCGAACACTGAAGCTTTCTTT. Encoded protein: CASSPTSNTEAFF.

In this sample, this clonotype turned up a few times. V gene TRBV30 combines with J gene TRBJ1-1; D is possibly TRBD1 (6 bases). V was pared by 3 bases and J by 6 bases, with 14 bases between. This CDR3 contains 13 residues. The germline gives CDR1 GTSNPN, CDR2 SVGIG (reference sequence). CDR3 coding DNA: TGTGCCTGGAGAAGGCCAGGGGCCTCTGAAGCTTTCTTT. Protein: CAWRRPGASEAFF.

This CDR3 is CATGRPADEQYF. CDR3 DNA sequence: TGTGCCACCGGTCGGCCGGCTGACGAGCAGTACTTC. The chain joins TRBV28 to TRBJ2-7; D is unresolved. The germline V gene encodes CDR1 MDHEN and CDR2 SYDVKM. The CDR3 is 12 amino acids. The V end was cut by 10 bases, the J end by 5 bases, with 15 bases between.

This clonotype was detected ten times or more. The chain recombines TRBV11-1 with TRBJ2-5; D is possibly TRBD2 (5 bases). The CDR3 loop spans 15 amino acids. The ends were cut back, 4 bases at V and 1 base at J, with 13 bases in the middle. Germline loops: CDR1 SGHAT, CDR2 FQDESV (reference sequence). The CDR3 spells CASSSGRGSQETQYF. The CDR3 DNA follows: TGTGCCAGCAGCTCTGGGAGAGGGAGCCAAGAGACCCAGTACTTC.

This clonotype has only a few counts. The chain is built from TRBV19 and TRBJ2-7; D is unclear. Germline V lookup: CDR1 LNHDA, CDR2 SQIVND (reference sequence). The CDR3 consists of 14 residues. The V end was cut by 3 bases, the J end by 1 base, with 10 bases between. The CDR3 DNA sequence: TGTGCCAGTAGTATGTCGGATTGGTCCTACGAGCAGTACTTC. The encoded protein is CASSMSDWSYEQYF.

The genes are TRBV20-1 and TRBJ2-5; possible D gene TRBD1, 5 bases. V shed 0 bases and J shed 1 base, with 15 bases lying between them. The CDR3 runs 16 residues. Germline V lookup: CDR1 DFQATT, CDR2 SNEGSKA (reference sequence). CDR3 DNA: TGCAGTGCTAGAGATCTTGACAGCCCGCGCCAAGAGACCCAGTACTTC. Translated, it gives CSARDLDSPRQETQYF.

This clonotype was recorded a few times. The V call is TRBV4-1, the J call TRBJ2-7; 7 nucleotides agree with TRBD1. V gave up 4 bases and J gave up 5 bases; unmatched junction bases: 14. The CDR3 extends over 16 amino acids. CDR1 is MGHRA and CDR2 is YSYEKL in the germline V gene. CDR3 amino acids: CASSRTQAGGRNEQYF. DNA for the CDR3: TGCGCCAGCAGCCGTACGCAGGCAGGGGGAAGGAACGAGCAGTACTTC.

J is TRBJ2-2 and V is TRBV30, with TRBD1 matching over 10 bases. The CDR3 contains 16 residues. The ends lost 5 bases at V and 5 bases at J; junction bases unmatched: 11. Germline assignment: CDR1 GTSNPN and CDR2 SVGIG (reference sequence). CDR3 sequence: CAWGPDRGRETGELFF. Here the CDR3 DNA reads TGTGCCTGGGGGCCCGACAGGGGGCGCGAAACCGGGGAGCTGTTTTTT.

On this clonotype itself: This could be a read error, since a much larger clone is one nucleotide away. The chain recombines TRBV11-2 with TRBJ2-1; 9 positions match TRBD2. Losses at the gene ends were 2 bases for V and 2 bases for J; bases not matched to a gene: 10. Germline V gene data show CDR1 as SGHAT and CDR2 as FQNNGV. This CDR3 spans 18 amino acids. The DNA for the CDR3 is TGTGCCAGCAGCTTACGCACCGAGACTAGCGGAACCTACAATGAGCAGTTCTTC. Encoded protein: CASSLRTETSGTYNEQFF.

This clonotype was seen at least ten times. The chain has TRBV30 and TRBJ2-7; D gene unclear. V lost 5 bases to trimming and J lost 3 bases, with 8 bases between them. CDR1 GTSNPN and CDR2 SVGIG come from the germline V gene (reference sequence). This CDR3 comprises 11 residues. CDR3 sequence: CAWALDYEQYF. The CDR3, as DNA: TGTGCCTGGGCACTGGACTACGAGCAGTACTTC.

The CDR3 DNA is TGTGCCAGCTCACCACGGGACAGGAACGAGCAGTACTTC. Its translation is CASSPRDRNEQYF. The chain combines TRBV28 with TRBJ2-7; 8 nucleotides line up with TRBD1. The CDR3 is made up of 13 amino acids. V lost 8 bases and J lost 5; bases outside the gene matches: 8. In germline, CDR1 is MDHEN, CDR2 SYDVKM.

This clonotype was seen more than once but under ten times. CDR3 sequence: CASSTDTYTGELFF. The DNA for the CDR3 is TGTGCCAGCAGCACCGACACTTACACCGGGGAGCTGTTTTTT. This chain connects TRBV7-3 to TRBJ2-2; D is uncertain. The V gene lost 5 bases and the J gene lost 3 bases, with 10 bases spanning the gap. The CDR3 contains 14 residues. Germline-derived CDR1 and CDR2 are SGHTA and FQGTGA.

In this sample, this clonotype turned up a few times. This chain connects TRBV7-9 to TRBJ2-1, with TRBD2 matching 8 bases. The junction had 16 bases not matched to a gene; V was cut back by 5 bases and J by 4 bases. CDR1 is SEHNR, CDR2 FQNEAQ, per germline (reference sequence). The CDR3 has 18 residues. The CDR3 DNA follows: TGTGCCAGCAGCAGCTCCCCTCGGGCGGGAGGAGTTTACAATGAGCAGTTCTTC. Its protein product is CASSSSPRAGGVYNEQFF.

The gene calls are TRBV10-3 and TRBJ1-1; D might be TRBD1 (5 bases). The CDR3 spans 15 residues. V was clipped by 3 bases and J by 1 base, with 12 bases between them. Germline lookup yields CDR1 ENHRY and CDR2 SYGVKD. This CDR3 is CAISDSGRKNTEAFF. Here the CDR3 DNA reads TGTGCCATCAGTGATTCGGGACGGAAGAACACTGAAGCTTTCTTT.

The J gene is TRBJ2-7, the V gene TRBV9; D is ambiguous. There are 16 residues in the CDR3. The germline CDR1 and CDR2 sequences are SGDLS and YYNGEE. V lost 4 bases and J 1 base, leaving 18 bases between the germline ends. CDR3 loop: CASSPDVGIGSYEQYF. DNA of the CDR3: TGTGCCAGCAGCCCTGACGTGGGGATAGGGTCCTACGAGCAGTACTTC.

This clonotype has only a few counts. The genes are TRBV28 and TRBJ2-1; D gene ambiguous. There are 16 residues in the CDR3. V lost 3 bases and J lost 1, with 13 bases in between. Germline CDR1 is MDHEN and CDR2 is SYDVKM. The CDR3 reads CASSFYGRRSYNEQFF. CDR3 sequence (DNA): TGTGCCAGCAGTTTTTACGGGCGCCGATCCTACAATGAGCAGTTCTTC.

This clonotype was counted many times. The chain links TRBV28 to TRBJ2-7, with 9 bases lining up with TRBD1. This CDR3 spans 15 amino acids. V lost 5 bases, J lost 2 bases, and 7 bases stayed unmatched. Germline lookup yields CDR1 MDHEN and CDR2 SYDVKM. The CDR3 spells CASSARDRATYEQYF. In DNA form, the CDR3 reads TGTGCCAGCAGTGCGCGGGACAGGGCAACCTACGAGCAGTACTTC.

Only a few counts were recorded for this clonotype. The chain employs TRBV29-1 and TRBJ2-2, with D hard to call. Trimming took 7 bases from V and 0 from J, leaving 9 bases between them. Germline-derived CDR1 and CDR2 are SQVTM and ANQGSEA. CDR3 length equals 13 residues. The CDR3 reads CSAQSPNTGELFF. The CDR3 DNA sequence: TGCAGCGCCCAAAGTCCGAACACCGGGGAGCTGTTTTTT.

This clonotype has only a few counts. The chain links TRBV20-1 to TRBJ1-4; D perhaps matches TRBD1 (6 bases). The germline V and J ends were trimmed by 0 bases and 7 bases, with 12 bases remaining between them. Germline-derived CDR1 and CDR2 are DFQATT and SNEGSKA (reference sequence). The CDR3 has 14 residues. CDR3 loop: CSARDLGGLEKLFF. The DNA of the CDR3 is TGCAGTGCTAGAGATCTCGGGGGGCTTGAAAAACTGTTTTTT.

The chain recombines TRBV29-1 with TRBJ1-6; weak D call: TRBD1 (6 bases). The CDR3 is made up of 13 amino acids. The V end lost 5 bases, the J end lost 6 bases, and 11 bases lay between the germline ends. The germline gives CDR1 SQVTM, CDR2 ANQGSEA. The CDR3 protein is CSVRAGANSPLHF. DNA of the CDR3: TGCAGCGTTCGGGCGGGGGCTAATTCACCCCTCCACTTT.

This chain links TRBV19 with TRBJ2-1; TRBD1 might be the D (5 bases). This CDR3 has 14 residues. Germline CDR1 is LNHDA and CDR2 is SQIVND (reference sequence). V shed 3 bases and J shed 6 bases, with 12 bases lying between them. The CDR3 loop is CASSMSGSSNEQFF. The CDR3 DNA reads TGTGCCAGTAGTATGTCAGGGTCTTCCAATGAGCAGTTCTTC.

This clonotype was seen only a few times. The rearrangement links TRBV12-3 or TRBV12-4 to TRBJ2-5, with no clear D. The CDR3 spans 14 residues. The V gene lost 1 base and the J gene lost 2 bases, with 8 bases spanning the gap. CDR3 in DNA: TGTGCCAGCAGTTTAGTCTGGGAACAAGAGACCCAGTACTTC. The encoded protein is CASSLVWEQETQYF.

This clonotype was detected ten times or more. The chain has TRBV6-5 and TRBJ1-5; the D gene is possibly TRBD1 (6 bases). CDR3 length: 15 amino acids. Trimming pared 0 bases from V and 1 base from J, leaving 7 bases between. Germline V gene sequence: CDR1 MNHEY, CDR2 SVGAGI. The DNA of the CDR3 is TGTGCCAGCAGTTACTCGAGGGGGAGCAATCAGCCCCAGCATTTT. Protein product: CASSYSRGSNQPQHF.

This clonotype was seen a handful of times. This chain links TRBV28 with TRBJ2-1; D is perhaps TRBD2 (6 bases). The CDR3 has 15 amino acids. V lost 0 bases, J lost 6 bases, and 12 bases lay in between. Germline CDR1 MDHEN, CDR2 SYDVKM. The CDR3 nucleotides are TGTGCCAGCAGTTTATGGGCGGGACCAAGCAATGAGCAGTTCTTC. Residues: CASSLWAGPSNEQFF. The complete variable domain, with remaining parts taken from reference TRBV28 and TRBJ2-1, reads DVKVTQSSRYLVKRTGEKVFLECVQDMDHENMFWYRQDPGLGLRLIYFSYDVKMKEKGDIPEGYSVSREKKERFSLILESASTNQTSMYLCASSLWAGPSNEQFFGPGTRLTVL.

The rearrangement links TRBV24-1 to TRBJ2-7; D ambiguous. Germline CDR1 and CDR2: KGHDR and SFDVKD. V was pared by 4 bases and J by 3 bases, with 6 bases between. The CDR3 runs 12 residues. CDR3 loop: CATSDVGYEQYF. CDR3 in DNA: TGTGCCACCAGTGACGTCGGCTACGAGCAGTACTTC.

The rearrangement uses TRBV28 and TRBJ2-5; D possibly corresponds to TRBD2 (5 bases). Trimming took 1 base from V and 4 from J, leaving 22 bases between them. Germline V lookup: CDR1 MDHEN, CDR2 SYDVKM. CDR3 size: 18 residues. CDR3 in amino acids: CASSLYPRGRILGETQYF. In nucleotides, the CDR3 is TGTGCCAGCAGTTTATACCCCCGGGGTAGAATTTTAGGAGAGACCCAGTACTTC.

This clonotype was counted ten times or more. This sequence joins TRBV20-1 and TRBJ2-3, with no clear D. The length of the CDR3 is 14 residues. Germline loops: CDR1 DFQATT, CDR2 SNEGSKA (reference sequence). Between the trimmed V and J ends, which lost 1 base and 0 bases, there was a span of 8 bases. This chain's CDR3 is CSARGATSTDTQYF. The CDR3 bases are TGCAGTGCTAGAGGTGCGACTAGCACAGATACGCAGTATTTT.

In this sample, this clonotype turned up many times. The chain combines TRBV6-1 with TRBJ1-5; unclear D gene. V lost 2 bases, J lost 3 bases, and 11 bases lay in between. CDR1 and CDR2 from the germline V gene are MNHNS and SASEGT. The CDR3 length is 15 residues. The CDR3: CASSEYWGDNQPQHF. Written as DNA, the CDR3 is TGTGCCAGCAGTGAATATTGGGGTGACAATCAGCCCCAGCATTTT.

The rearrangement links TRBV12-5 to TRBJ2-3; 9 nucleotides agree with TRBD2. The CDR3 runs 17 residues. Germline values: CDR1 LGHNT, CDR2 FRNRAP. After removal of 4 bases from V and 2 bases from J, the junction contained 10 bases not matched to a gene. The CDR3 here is CASGYLASGRFTDTQYF. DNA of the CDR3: TGTGCTAGTGGTTACCTAGCGAGCGGGAGGTTCACAGATACGCAGTATTTT.

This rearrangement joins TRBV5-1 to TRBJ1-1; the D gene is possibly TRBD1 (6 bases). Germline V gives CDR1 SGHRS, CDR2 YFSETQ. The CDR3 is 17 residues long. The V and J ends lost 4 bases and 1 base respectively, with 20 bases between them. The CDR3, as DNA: TGCGCCAGCAGCCCACATTTCTTAGGGGGGAAGAACACTGAAGCTTTCTTT. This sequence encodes CASSPHFLGGKNTEAFF.

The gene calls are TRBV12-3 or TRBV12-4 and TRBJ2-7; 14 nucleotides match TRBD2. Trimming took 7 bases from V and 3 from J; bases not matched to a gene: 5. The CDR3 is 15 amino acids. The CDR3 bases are TGTGCCAGCACTCCCGGGACTAGCGGGAGCTACGAGCAGTACTTC. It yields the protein CASTPGTSGSYEQYF.